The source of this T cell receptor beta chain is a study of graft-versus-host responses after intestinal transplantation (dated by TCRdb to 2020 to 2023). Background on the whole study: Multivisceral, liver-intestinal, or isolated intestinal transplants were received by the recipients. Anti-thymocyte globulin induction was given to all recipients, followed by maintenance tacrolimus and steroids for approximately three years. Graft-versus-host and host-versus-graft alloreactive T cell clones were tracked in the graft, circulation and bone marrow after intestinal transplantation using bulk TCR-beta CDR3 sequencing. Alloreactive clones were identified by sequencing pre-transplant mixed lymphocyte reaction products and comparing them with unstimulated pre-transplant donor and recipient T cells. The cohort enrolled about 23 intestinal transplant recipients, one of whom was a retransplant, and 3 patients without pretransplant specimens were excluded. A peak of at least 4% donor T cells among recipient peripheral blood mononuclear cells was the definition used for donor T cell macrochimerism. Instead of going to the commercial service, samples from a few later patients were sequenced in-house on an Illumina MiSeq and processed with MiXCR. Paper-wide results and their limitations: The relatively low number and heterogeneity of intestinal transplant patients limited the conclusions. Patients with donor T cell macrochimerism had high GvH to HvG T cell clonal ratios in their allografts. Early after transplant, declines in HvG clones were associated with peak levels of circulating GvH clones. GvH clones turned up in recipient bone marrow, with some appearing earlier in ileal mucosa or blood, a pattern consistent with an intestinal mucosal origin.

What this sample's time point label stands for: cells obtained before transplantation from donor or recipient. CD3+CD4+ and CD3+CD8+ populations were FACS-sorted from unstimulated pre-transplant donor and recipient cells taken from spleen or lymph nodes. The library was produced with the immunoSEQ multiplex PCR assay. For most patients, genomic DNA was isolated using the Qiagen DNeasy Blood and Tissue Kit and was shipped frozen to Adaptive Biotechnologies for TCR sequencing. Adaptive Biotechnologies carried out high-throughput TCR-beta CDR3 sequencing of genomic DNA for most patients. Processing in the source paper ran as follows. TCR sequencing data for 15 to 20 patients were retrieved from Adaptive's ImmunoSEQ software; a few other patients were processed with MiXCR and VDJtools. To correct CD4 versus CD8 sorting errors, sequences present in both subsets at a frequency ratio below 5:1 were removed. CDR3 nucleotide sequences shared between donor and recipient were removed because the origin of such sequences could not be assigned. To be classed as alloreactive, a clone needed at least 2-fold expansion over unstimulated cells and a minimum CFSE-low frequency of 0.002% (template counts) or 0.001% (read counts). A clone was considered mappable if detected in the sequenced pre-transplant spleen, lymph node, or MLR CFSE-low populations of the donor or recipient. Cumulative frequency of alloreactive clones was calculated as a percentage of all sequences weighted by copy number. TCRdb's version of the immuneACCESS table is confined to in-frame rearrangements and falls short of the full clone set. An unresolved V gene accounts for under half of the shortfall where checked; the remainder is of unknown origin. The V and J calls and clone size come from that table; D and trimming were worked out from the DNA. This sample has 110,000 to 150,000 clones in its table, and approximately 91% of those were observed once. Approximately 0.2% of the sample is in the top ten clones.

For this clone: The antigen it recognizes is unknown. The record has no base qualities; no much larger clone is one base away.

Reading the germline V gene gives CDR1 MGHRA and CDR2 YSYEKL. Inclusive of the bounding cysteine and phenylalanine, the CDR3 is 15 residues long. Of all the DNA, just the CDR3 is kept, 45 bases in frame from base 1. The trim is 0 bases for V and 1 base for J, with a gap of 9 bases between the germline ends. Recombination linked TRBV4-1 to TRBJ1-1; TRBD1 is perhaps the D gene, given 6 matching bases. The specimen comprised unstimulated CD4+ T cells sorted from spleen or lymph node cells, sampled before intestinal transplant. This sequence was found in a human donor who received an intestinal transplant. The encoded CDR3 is CASSQDFRGNTEAFF. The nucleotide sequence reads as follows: TGCGCCAGCAGCCAAGATTTCAGGGGGAACACTGAAGCTTTCTTT.